This TCR beta chain was observed in a study of shared clonotypes between healthy human individuals. This CDR3 contains 16 residues. Per germline, CDR1 SGHNT and CDR2 YYREEE (reference sequence). V lost 0 bases to trimming and J lost 3 bases, with 16 bases between them. Method: immunoSEQ multiplex PCR; TCRdb's copy keeps in-frame clones and lacks some. The sample comprises about 450,000 clones, around 80% of which are singletons, and approximately 12% rests with the top ten. The sample holds a few counts of this clone. The sequenced sample consisted of PBMCs. The sequence derives from a middle-aged woman in good health. Some clones in this sample may be carry-over from other donors' samples. The chain has TRBV5-4 and TRBJ2-7; a weak D match, TRBD2 (6 bases). The CDR3 spells CASSLGGRTTNYEQYF. The CDR3 DNA sequence: TGTGCCAGCAGCTTGGGTGGAAGGACTACCAACTACGAGCAGTACTTC.